This TCR beta chain was sequenced during a study of blood T cells in healthy people across ages. This clonotype was seen many times. Together with a sample-barcoded 5' primer, a J-beta primer mix was included in a second PCR lasting roughly 6 to 12 cycles. Every individual sample yielded 2.5 million or more paired-end reads (each containing CDR3). TCRdb processed the 5' RACE reads anew with MiXCR; each CDR3 protein has one entry. The sample records fewer than 950,000 distinct CDR3 sequences, about 34% being singletons. The sample comprised blood. The receptor was isolated from a man aged 18 to 29 in good health.

The chain's CDR3 is CASSLIGLLYEQYF. The CDR3 DNA is TGTGCCAGCAGTTTAATCGGACTCCTCTACGAGCAGTACTTC. The chain joins TRBV12-3 or TRBV12-4 to TRBJ2-7; possibly TRBD2 for D (5 bases). This CDR3 has 14 amino acids. Trimming removed 2 bases at V and 3 bases at J, with 11 bases between.